The 17 T cell receptor beta chains given below trace back to one sample, sequenced in a study of cytomegalovirus exposure and HLA in healthy donors. The primer mix had 60 Vbeta and 13 Jbeta primers. Clones were read by immunoSEQ multiplex PCR, and TCRdb kept only the in-frame ones, dropping some. Of about 140,000 clones in the sample, approximately 65% were seen once. The sequenced sample consisted of PBMCs. Receptors originate from a woman aged 60-75 years in good health and CMV-seronegative.

The sample holds a few counts of this clone. The chain uses TRBV6-5 and TRBJ1-2; 12 positions match TRBD1. After removal of 4 bases from V and 6 bases from J, the junction contained 6 bases not matched to a gene. The V gene's germline CDR1 is MNHEY and CDR2 SVGAGI. The CDR3 contains 15 residues. This CDR3 is CASSSWDRGQNGYTF. The DNA for the CDR3 is TGTGCCAGCAGTTCATGGGACAGGGGGCAGAATGGCTACACCTTC.

The gene calls are TRBV10-3 and TRBJ2-7, with 7 bases that match TRBD1. CDR3 length equals 13 residues. J was trimmed by 4 bases and V by 2 bases; bases with no gene match: 2. Germline CDR1 and CDR2: ENHRY and SYGVKD. CDR3 DNA: TGTGCCATCAGTGAGGCGACAGGGTACGAGCAGTACTTC. Protein sequence: CAISEATGYEQYF.

The chain employs TRBV4-1 and TRBJ2-2, with D unclear. The ends were cut back, 6 bases at V and 7 bases at J, with 15 bases in the middle. The CDR3 runs to 14 residues. CDR1 is MGHRA, CDR2 YSYEKL, per germline. In DNA, the CDR3 is TGCGCCAGCAGACCCCCAGTCCTTCACGGGGAGCTGTTTTTT. Translating gives CASRPPVLHGELFF.

The CDR3, as DNA: TGTGCCAGCAGGCGACAGGGATGGAGCTTTAACACTGAAGCTTTCTTT. Translation: CASRRQGWSFNTEAFF. The J gene is TRBJ1-1, the V gene TRBV28; TRBD1 matches 7 bases. Germline-derived CDR1 and CDR2 are MDHEN and SYDVKM. The CDR3 spans 16 residues. Trimming cost V 6 bases and J 2 bases; bases outside gene matches: 12.

The V and J genes are TRBV7-2 and TRBJ1-2; weak D call: TRBD1 (6 bases). V shed 5 bases and J shed 5 bases, with 15 bases lying between them. The CDR3 sequence is 14 residues long. Germline V gives CDR1 SGHTA, CDR2 FQGNSA. The CDR3 spells CASSRRQVGYGYTF. CDR3 DNA sequence: TGTGCCAGCAGCCGACGACAGGTCGGGTATGGCTACACCTTC.

The chain uses TRBV7-2 and TRBJ2-3; possible D gene TRBD1, 5 bases. Trimming took off 1 base at V and 3 bases at J, with 11 bases between the two ends. This CDR3 has 15 residues. CDR1 is SGHTA, CDR2 FQGNSA, per germline. CDR3 in amino acids: CASSLGPGLTDTQYF. CDR3 coding DNA: TGTGCCAGCAGCTTAGGCCCAGGGCTAACAGATACGCAGTATTTT.

This clone was picked up a small number of times. The chain combines TRBV5-1 with TRBJ2-5; 8 bases align to TRBD1. The V and J ends lost 4 bases and 11 bases, in that order; junction bases with no gene match: 19. Germline V gives CDR1 SGHRS, CDR2 YFSETQ. This CDR3 contains 16 residues. The CDR3 nucleotides are TGCGCCAGCAGCAGGTCCCCAGGGGGCGCTACCTACGGGCAGTACTTC. Translating it yields CASSRSPGGATYGQYF.

The chain links TRBV6-5 to TRBJ2-7; TRBD1 matches at 7 bases. Trimming at V came to 0 bases and at J to 4 bases, leaving 6 bases not matched to a gene. Germline assignment: CDR1 MNHEY and CDR2 SVGAGI. This CDR3 region has 15 residues. CDR3 DNA sequence: TGTGCCAGCAGTTACTCGAGTAGGGGGCAGTACGAGCAGTACTTC. Residues: CASSYSSRGQYEQYF.

The J gene is TRBJ2-3, the V gene TRBV18, with 9 positions matching TRBD2. Trimming removed 2 bases from V and 0 bases from J; junction bases left unmatched: 3. CDR3 size: 16 residues. Germline assignment: CDR1 KGHSH and CDR2 LQKENI. This CDR3 reads CASSPSLAGSTDTQYF. The CDR3 DNA follows: TGTGCCAGCTCACCATCACTAGCGGGTAGCACAGATACGCAGTATTTT. The whole variable domain, remainder taken from reference TRBV18 and TRBJ2-3, is NAGVMQNPRHLVRRRGQEARLRCSPMKGHSHVYWYRQLPEEGLKFMVYLQKENIIDESGMPKERFSAEFPKEGPSILRIQQVVRGDSAAYFCASSPSLAGSTDTQYFGPGTRLTVL.

The V and J genes are TRBV6-5 and TRBJ1-1; TRBD1 might be the D (6 bases). This CDR3 is built from 14 residues. Germline CDR1 is MNHEY and CDR2 is SVGAGI. The V end was cut by 6 bases, the J end by 4 bases, with 15 bases between. The CDR3 region is CASSLKQGITEAFF. The CDR3 DNA reads as TGTGCCAGCAGCCTCAAACAGGGAATCACTGAAGCTTTCTTT.

This chain uses TRBV5-4 with TRBJ2-3, with unresolved D. V shed 4 bases and J shed 0 bases, with 9 bases lying between them. This CDR3 spans 14 amino acids. In germline, CDR1 is SGHNT, CDR2 YYREEE (reference sequence). The chain's CDR3 is CASSASGSTDTQYF. CDR3 nucleotide sequence: TGTGCCAGCAGCGCGTCAGGAAGCACAGATACGCAGTATTTT. Together with reference TRBV5-4 and TRBJ2-3, the CDR3 gives the full variable domain: ETGVTQSPTHLIKTRGQQVTLRCSSQSGHNTVSWYQQALGQGPQFIFQYYREEENGRGNFPPRFSGLQFPNYSSELNVNALELDDSALYLCASSASGSTDTQYFGPGTRLTVL.

The chain uses TRBV5-1 and TRBJ2-2; tentative D call: TRBD2 (5 bases). CDR1 and CDR2 (germline): SGHRS, YFSETQ. The length of the CDR3 is 16 residues. Trimming pared 6 bases from V and 0 bases from J, leaving 15 bases between. In DNA form, the CDR3 reads TGCGCCAGCACCCGCCGGGCGGACTCGAACACCGGGGAGCTGTTTTTT. As protein: CASTRRADSNTGELFF.

The chain joins TRBV5-1 to TRBJ2-1; 12 positions agree with TRBD2. Per germline, CDR1 SGHRS and CDR2 YFSETQ. The CDR3 contains 20 residues. With 4 bases clipped from V and 6 bases from J, the junction kept 20 bases outside the gene matches. This CDR3 is CASSVLIPSGRANSPNEQFF. CDR3 coding DNA: TGCGCCAGCAGCGTCCTGATCCCTAGCGGGAGGGCTAATTCCCCCAATGAGCAGTTCTTC.

On this clone: Mismatch with germline at one junction end may stem from a read error. The rearrangement joins TRBV7-9 to TRBJ2-1; TRBD2 aligns across 9 bases. CDR3 length equals 12 residues. Germline V gene data show CDR1 as SEHNR and CDR2 as FQNEAQ (reference sequence). This CDR3 is CSSTSGTSEQFF. CDR3 coding DNA: TGTTCCAGCACCTCCGGGACTAGCGAGCAGTTCTTC.

This rearrangement joins TRBV19 to TRBJ2-2; 12 nucleotides align to TRBD1. Germline V lookup: CDR1 LNHDA, CDR2 SQIVND (reference sequence). Losses at the gene ends were 8 bases for V and 5 bases for J; bases not matched to a gene: 3. CDR3 length equals 14 residues. In DNA, the CDR3 is TGTGCCAGTCGGGACAGGGGGCGTACCGGGGAGCTGTTTTTT. This gives the protein CASRDRGRTGELFF.

This sequence joins TRBV5-1 and TRBJ2-1; the D is unclear. The length of the CDR3 is 18 residues. Germline V gives CDR1 SGHRS, CDR2 YFSETQ. V lost 0 bases and J 0 bases, leaving 16 bases between the germline ends. CDR3 residues: CASSLAEARPSSYNEQFF. The CDR3 nucleotides read TGCGCCAGCAGCTTGGCCGAGGCCCGCCCGAGCTCCTACAATGAGCAGTTCTTC. The whole variable domain, filled in from reference TRBV5-1 and TRBJ2-1, reads KAGVTQTPRYLIKTRGQQVTLSCSPISGHRSVSWYQQTPGQGLQFLFEYFSETQRNKGNFPGRFSGRQFSNSRSEMNVSTLELGDSALYLCASSLAEARPSSYNEQFFGPGTRLTVL.

This clone has a handful of counts. This chain uses TRBV30 with TRBJ1-5; 7 nucleotides line up with TRBD1. The CDR3 extends over 16 amino acids. Trimming took 3 bases from V and 3 from J; bases not matched to a gene: 11. Germline V CDR1 and CDR2: GTSNPN, SVGIG (reference sequence). For the CDR3, the DNA is TGTGCCTGGAGATCCCCGCGGGGACAGTACAATCAGCCCCAGCATTTT. Its protein product is CAWRSPRGQYNQPQHF.